This is a list of T cell receptor beta chains from one sample in a study of blood T cells in healthy people across ages. Each CDR3 protein gets one entry after TCRdb re-called the 5' RACE reads with MiXCR. The sample has 750,000 to 850,000 distinct CDR3 sequences, about 25% seen once. These data also formed part of another study, on T cells of mothers and their children.

The sequenced sample consisted of blood. The receptors were gathered from a boy aged 10-17 years in good health. CDR3s include the opening cysteine and the closing phenylalanine or tryptophan. D genes are given only for firm matches. Rows give clone size only sometimes, using once, few, many, or a class for an expanded clone.

d_gene	v_gene	len	j_gene	abundance	CDR3nt	CDR3aa
TRBD1	TRBV29-1	12	TRBJ1-5	-	TGCAGCGTTCGGTCAGGGGGACAGCCCCAGCATTTT	CSVRSGGQPQHF
-	TRBV20-1	13	TRBJ1-4	-	TGCAGTGCTCCCGGACAGTCTATTGAAAAACTGTTTTTT	CSAPGQSIEKLFF
TRBD1	TRBV28	17	TRBJ1-2	-	TGTGCCAGCAGTTCCCCCAGGGGGGCGAGAGCTAACTATGGCTACACCTTC	CASSSPRGARANYGYTF
TRBD2	TRBV29-1	16	TRBJ2-1	-	TGCAGCGTTGGCCTAGCGGGAACCTCGTCCTACAATGAGCAGTTCTTC	CSVGLAGTSSYNEQFF
-	TRBV11-2	14	TRBJ2-5	-	TGTGCCAGCAGCCCCCGACTATTCCAAGAGACCCAGTACTTC	CASSPRLFQETQYF
TRBD1	TRBV7-9	16	TRBJ2-1	few	TGTGCCAGCAGTACATCCGCAGGGGGTGCAAACCATGAGCAGTTCTTC	CASSTSAGGANHEQFF
TRBD1	TRBV10-3	15	TRBJ2-7	few	TGTGCCATCAGTCTAGACAGGGGGCGAGTGAACGAGCAGTACTTC	CAISLDRGRVNEQYF
TRBD1	TRBV9	17	TRBJ2-5	few	TGTGCCAGCAGCGTAGGGTGGTGGACAGGGGAACAAGAGACCCAGTACTTC	CASSVGWWTGEQETQYF
TRBD2	TRBV7-8	18	TRBJ2-5	-	TGTGCCAGCAGCTTAGGGGTGGGACTAGCGGGGGTCCAAGAGACCCAGTACTTC	CASSLGVGLAGVQETQYF
-	TRBV27	13	TRBJ1-1	-	TGTGCCAGTTTGGACGGAATGAACACTGAAGCTTTCTTT	CASLDGMNTEAFF
-	TRBV9	16	TRBJ2-3	-	TGTGCCAGCAGCGTACTTTCCGGACAGATCACAGATACGCAGTATTTT	CASSVLSGQITDTQYF
TRBD1	TRBV12-3/TRBV12-4	18	TRBJ1-4	-	TGTGCCAGCAGTTTAGGGACGGCAGGGGGAGCAACTAATGAAAAACTGTTTTTT	CASSLGTAGGATNEKLFF
-	TRBV5-8	14	TRBJ2-7	-	TGTGCCAGCAGCTCCCAACGAGCTAGGGGCGAGCAGTACTTC	CASSSQRARGEQYF
-	TRBV20-1	14	TRBJ2-5	-	TGCAGTGCTACCCCCTTGGGTTACCAAGAGACCCAGTACTTC	CSATPLGYQETQYF
-	TRBV7-9	16	TRBJ1-2	-	TGTGCCAGCAGCTTAGGCAATCCGGACAGTAACTATGGCTACACCTTC	CASSLGNPDSNYGYTF
TRBD2	TRBV15	17	TRBJ2-2	few	TGTGCCACCGAGCGGGGTGCTAGCGGGACCTGGCCCGGGGAGCTGTTTTTT	CATERGASGTWPGELFF
TRBD2	TRBV20-1	15	TRBJ2-3	few	TGCAGTGCTCAGAGCTTAACTAGCGGGAGGCCAGAGCAGTATTTT	CSAQSLTSGRPEQYF
-	TRBV10-3	16	TRBJ2-5	-	TGTGCCATCAGGCGGGACAGTGAGGCCACCCAAGAGACCCAGTACTTC	CAIRRDSEATQETQYF
TRBD1	TRBV4-2	16	TRBJ2-4	-	TGTGCCAGCAGCCTTCGACAGGGGCATACCAAAAACATTCAGTACTTC	CASSLRQGHTKNIQYF
TRBD1	TRBV5-6	15	TRBJ2-6	once	TGTGCCAGCGGCCGACAGGGGTTGGGGGCCAACGTCCTGACTTTC	CASGRQGLGANVLTF
-	TRBV9	17	TRBJ2-3	-	TGTGCCAGCAGCAGGGGGATAGTTGGAGGGGAAACAGATACGCAGTATTTT	CASSRGIVGGETDTQYF
-	TRBV7-9	15	TRBJ2-1	-	TGTGCCAGCAGCCCCCGGGTAGTTGGAGGTAATGAGCAGTTCTTC	CASSPRVVGGNEQFF
-	TRBV19	15	TRBJ1-4	-	TGTGCCAGTAGTCCTTGGACATCAACGAGGCCCAACCTGTTTTTT	CASSPWTSTRPNLFF
-	TRBV28	15	TRBJ1-4	few	TGTGCCAGCAGTTTAAAACAGGCAACTAATGAAAAACTGTTTTTT	CASSLKQATNEKLFF
-	TRBV28	13	TRBJ2-1	many	TGTGCCAGCAGCTTAAGCAGGTACAATGAGCAGTTCTTC	CASSLSRYNEQFF
TRBD2	TRBV28	15	TRBJ2-5	few	TGTGCCAGCAGTGCCCGGGGGGGGCCCCAAGAGACCCAGTACTTC	CASSARGGPQETQYF
-	TRBV4-1	15	TRBJ2-4	-	TGCGCCAGCAGCCAAGATAGGGTGAGCAAAAACATTCAGTACTTC	CASSQDRVSKNIQYF
TRBD2	TRBV2	12	TRBJ2-1	few	TGTGCCAGCGCACTAGCGGACAATGAGCAGTTCTTC	CASALADNEQFF
TRBD1	TRBV20-1	15	TRBJ2-2	many	TGCAGTGTTAAAAGGACAGGGGAGGACACCGGGGAGCTGTTTTTT	CSVKRTGEDTGELFF
-	TRBV6-2/TRBV6-3	13	TRBJ2-7	few	TGTGCTAGCAGTGCGACAGGGAGGGGCGAGCAGTACTTC	CASSATGRGEQYF
TRBD2	TRBV10-2	16	TRBJ2-1	-	TGCGCCAGCATCGGACTAGCGGGAGTGAATCCCAATGAGCAGTTCTTC	CASIGLAGVNPNEQFF
TRBD2	TRBV4-3	15	TRBJ2-7	-	TGCGCCAGCAGCCAAGATCGGGGGGAGGTCTACGAGCAGTACTTC	CASSQDRGEVYEQYF
-	TRBV4-3	15	TRBJ2-7	-	TGCGCCAGCAGCCAAGAACGGCAGAGGACCTACGAGCAGTACTTC	CASSQERQRTYEQYF
-	TRBV4-3	16	TRBJ2-5	-	TGCGCCAGCAGCCAAGAAATAGGATACCAACAAGAGACCCAGTACTTC	CASSQEIGYQQETQYF
-	TRBV6-2/TRBV6-3	13	TRBJ2-7	-	TGTGCCAGCAGTTACACGGGCCAGTACGAGCAGTACTTC	CASSYTGQYEQYF
TRBD1	TRBV29-1	14	TRBJ2-5	-	TGCAGCGTTGCTGGACAGGGGGCTAAAGAGACCCAGTACTTC	CSVAGQGAKETQYF
-	TRBV7-2	12	TRBJ2-3	-	TGTGCCAGCGGGTTCGGTCGGGATACGCAGTATTTT	CASGFGRDTQYF
-	TRBV9	14	TRBJ2-5	-	TGTGCCAGCAGCGTAGGAGGTAGAGGGGAGACCCAGTACTTC	CASSVGGRGETQYF
-	TRBV9	15	TRBJ1-6	-	TGTGCCAGCAGTGCTATCAGCTCCTATAATTCACCCCTCCACTTT	CASSAISSYNSPLHF
TRBD1	TRBV30	16	TRBJ1-1	-	TGTGCCTGGAGTTATGGACAGGGGGCCCTGAACACTGAAGCTTTCTTT	CAWSYGQGALNTEAFF
-	TRBV7-8	15	TRBJ1-5	-	TGTGCCAGCAGCTTAGAACGGGGGGGCAATCAGCCCCAGCATTTT	CASSLERGGNQPQHF
-	TRBV7-2	13	TRBJ1-5	few	TGTGCCAGCAGAAAAGATAGCAATCAGCCCCAGCATTTT	CASRKDSNQPQHF
-	TRBV4-2	14	TRBJ2-3	-	TGTGCCAGCAGCCAAGAGTTAGGGGCAGATACGCAGTATTTT	CASSQELGADTQYF
-	TRBV12-3/TRBV12-4	15	TRBJ2-3	few	TGTGCCAGCAGTCAAGTCAGGGTCTCCGCAGATACGCAGTATTTT	CASSQVRVSADTQYF
-	TRBV27	17	TRBJ2-3	-	TGTGCCAGCAGTTCCGGGCCGGCCACTGTAAGCACAGATACGCAGTATTTT	CASSSGPATVSTDTQYF
TRBD2	TRBV7-2	17	TRBJ2-1	few	TGTGCCAGCAGCCTACCGGGACTAGCGGGGGGACGCAATGAGCAGTTCTTC	CASSLPGLAGGRNEQFF
-	TRBV29-1	12	TRBJ2-7	few	TGCAGCGTTTTGACAGGCACCTACGAGCAGTACTTC	CSVLTGTYEQYF
-	TRBV27	16	TRBJ2-3	-	TGTGCCAGCAGTCCGACCAGGGGCCTCGGCACAGATACGCAGTATTTT	CASSPTRGLGTDTQYF
-	TRBV20-1	13	TRBJ2-7	-	TGCAGTGCCCCACGACGCAGCGGTGACGAGCAGTACTTC	CSAPRRSGDEQYF
-	TRBV29-1	12	TRBJ1-2	-	TGCAGCGTTGAAGAAGCCAGGTGGGGCTACACCTTC	CSVEEARWGYTF
-	TRBV4-2	16	TRBJ2-5	-	TGTGCCAGCAGCCAAGTGGTAGCACAGGTCCCAGAGACCCAGTACTTC	CASSQVVAQVPETQYF
TRBD1	TRBV29-1	13	TRBJ2-7	-	TGCAGCGTTACCGGACAGGGAACCAACAAGCAGCACTTC	CSVTGQGTNKQHF
-	TRBV7-2	14	TRBJ2-7	-	TGTGCCAGCAGCTTAGTACAGAGCTCCTACGAGCAGTACTTC	CASSLVQSSYEQYF
-	TRBV5-1	16	TRBJ2-2	-	TGCGCCAGCAGCTTGGTTTGGCCGCTGAACACCGGGGAGCTGTTTTTT	CASSLVWPLNTGELFF
-	TRBV5-1	16	TRBJ2-6	-	TGCGCCAGCAGCGTGACAGTTTTCTCTGGGGCCAACGTCCTGACTTTC	CASSVTVFSGANVLTF
-	TRBV20-1	14	TRBJ1-6	once	TGCAGTGCTCCGAGGGGGGCGCCCAATTCACCCCTCCACTTT	CSAPRGAPNSPLHF
TRBD1	TRBV5-1	14	TRBJ1-2	few	TGCGCCAGCAGCACCCGACAGGGATATCATGGCTACACCTTC	CASSTRQGYHGYTF
-	TRBV20-1	11	TRBJ2-4	-	TGCAGTGCTAGAGTCTGGGGAAGAGGAGTCTTC	CSARVWGRGVF
TRBD1	TRBV12-3/TRBV12-4	16	TRBJ1-3	-	TGTGCCAGCAGCCGGACCTCCGGGACAGGGGAAAACACCATATATTTT	CASSRTSGTGENTIYF
TRBD1	TRBV4-3	18	TRBJ2-5	-	TGCGCCAGCAGCCAAGTGTTCTGGGGGACAGGGACCCAAGAGACCCAGTACTTC	CASSQVFWGTGTQETQYF